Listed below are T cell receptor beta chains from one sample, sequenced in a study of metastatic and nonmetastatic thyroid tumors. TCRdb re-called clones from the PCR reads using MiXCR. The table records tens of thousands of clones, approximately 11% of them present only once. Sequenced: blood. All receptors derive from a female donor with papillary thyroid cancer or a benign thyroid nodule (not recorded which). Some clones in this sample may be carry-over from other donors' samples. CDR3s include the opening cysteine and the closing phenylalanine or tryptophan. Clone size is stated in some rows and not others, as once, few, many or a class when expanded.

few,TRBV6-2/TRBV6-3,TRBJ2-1,CAGAVSGSNEQFF
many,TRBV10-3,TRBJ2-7,CAVQGLASSEQYF
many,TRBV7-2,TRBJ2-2,CASSLDLLGELFF
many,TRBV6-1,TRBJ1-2,CATQQGPYGYTF
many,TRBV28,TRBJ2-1,CASSADAYYNLIYNEQFF
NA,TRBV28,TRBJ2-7,CASSFRGQGVKKYF
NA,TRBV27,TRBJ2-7,CASTPQGSQIDEQYF
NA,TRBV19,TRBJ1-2,CASSLLGGLYYGYTF
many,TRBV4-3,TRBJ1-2,CASSQDAGVLGGYTF
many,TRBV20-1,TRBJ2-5,CSASRQETQYF
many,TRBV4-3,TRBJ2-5,CASSQDRAGATGGETQYF